This paragraph reports one T cell receptor beta chain. This sample was included in a study of blood T cell repertoires in COVID-19. Across the study: Sample material is recorded as cDNA or gDNA derived from T cells, B-cell-depleted T cells, or PBMCs.

Generated by immunoSEQ multiplex PCR, the TCRdb table keeps only in-frame clones and is missing some. The repertoire holds about 200,000 clones, roughly 84% seen once, with 13% in the top ten. The CDR3 runs to 17 residues. From germline, CDR1 is MNHEY and CDR2 SMNVEV (reference sequence). The V end lost 5 bases, the J end lost 3 bases, and 21 bases lay between the germline ends. The sequenced material came from peripheral blood. The V and J genes are TRBV27 and TRBJ2-3; a weak D match, TRBD1 (8 bases). The source of this sequence is a human donor in a cohort sampled during active COVID-19. CDR3 coding DNA: TGTGCCAGCAGTACTAGGACAGGGCGGGGGTTGACAGATACGCAGTATTTT. Amino acid sequence: CASSTRTGRGLTDTQYF.